Here is one T cell receptor beta chain with its context. Its antigen is unknown. The sample comes from a study of CD8 T cells in Susac syndrome. The CDR3 extends over 13 amino acids. CDR1 is MNHEY, CDR2 SMNVEV, per germline (reference sequence). Trimming took off 5 bases at V and 5 bases at J, with 10 bases between the two ends. From blood CD8+ and CD4+ T cells, TCR beta sequences were generated. TEMRA cells were FACS-enriched, unlike CD8+ and CD4+ T cells, which were negatively isolated. Points from the study as a whole: It was acknowledged by the study that relatively few individuals were included in its TCR sequencing and HLA analysis.

An input of roughly 0.5 to 1 ug of RNA was subjected to reverse transcription using random hexamers. Amplification of TCR beta CDR3 by immunoSEQ multiplex PCR spanned 54 Vbeta and 13 Jbeta. From the immunoSEQ multiplex PCR reads, TCRdb called clonotypes with MiXCR, one entry per CDR3 protein. The sample has about 150,000 distinct CDR3 sequences; 85% to 95% are singletons. The TCR sequence derives from a human donor with multiple sclerosis. Specimen: CD8+ T cells from PBMCs. The chain recombines TRBV27 with TRBJ2-1; D not resolved. The CDR3 DNA sequence: TGTGCCAGCAGTCCCAGGAGAGACAATGAGCAGTTCTTC. This encodes CASSPRRDNEQFF.